This T cell receptor beta chain was obtained from a study of glioma-infiltrating T cells after dendritic cell vaccination. PBMC were collected before vaccination, two weeks after the third vaccination, and at progression. Repertoires were generated with immunoSEQ multiplex PCR, while TCRdb's copy carries only in-frame clones and drops some. The sample carries over 80,000 clones, 85% to 90% recorded once. Germline V gene data show CDR1 as MDHEN and CDR2 as SYDVKM. This CDR3 is 16 amino acids long. The sequence derives from a human donor with glioblastoma. This specimen consisted of blood, obtained before dendritic cell vaccination. J is TRBJ2-5 and V is TRBV28; 10 bases fit TRBD1. The J call may be wrong; the DNA end is better matched by TRBJ2-7. CDR3 sequence: CASSPPPGQGSYEQYF. Here the CDR3 DNA reads TGTGCCAGCAGTCCCCCCCCGGGACAGGGGAGCTACGAGCAGTACTTC.